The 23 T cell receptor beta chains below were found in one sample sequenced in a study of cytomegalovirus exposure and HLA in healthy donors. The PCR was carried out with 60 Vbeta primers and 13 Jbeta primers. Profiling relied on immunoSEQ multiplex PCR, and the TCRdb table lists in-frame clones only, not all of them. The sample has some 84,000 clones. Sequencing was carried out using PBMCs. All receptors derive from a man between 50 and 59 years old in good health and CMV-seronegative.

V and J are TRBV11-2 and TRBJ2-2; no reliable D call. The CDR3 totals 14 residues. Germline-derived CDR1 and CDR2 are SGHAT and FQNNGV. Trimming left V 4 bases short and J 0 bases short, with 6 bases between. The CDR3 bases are TGTGCCAGCAGCTCCCCCGCGAACACCGGGGAGCTGTTTTTT. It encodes CASSSPANTGELFF. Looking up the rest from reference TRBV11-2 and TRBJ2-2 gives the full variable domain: EAGVAQSPRYKIIEKRQSVAFWCNPISGHATLYWYQQILGQGPKLLIQFQNNGVVDDSQLPKDRFSAERLKGVDSTLKIQPAKLEDSAVYLCASSSPANTGELFFGEGSRLTVL.

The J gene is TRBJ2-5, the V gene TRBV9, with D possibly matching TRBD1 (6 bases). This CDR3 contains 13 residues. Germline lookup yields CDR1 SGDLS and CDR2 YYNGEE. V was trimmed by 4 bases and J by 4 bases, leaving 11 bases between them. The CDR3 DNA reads TGTGCCAGCAGCCCGTTAGGGGGAGAGACCCAGTACTTC. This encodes CASSPLGGETQYF.

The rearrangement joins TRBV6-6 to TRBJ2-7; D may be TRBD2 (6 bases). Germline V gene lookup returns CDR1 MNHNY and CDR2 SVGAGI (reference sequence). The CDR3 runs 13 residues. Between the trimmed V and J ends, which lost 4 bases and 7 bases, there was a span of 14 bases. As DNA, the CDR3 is TGTGCCAGCAGTTTCCGGGACTTTAGAGAGCAGTACTTC. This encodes CASSFRDFREQYF.

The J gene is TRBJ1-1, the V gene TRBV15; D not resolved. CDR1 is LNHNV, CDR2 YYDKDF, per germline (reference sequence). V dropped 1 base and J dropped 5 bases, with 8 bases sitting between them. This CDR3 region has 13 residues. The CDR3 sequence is CATSRGSTTEAFF. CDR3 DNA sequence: TGTGCCACCAGCAGAGGGTCGACAACTGAAGCTTTCTTT.

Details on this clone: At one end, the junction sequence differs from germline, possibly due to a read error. CDR3: CATSPDRAGYTF. The DNA of the CDR3 is TGTGCCACCAGTCCGGACAGGGCTGGCTACACCTTC. This chain links TRBV28 with TRBJ1-2, with 8 bases matching TRBD1. From germline, CDR1 is MDHEN and CDR2 SYDVKM. The CDR3 spans 12 residues.

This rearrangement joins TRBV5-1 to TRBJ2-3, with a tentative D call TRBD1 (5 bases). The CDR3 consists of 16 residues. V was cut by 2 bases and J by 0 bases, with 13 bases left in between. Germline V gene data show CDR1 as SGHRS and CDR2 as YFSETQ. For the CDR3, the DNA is TGCGCCAGCAGCTTAGACAGTCGAACTAGCACAGATACGCAGTATTTT. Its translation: CASSLDSRTSTDTQYF.

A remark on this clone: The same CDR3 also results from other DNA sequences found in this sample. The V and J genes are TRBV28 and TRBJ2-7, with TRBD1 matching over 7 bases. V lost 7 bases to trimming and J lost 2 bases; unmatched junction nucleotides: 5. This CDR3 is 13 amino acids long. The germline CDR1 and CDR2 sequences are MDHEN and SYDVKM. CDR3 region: CASIGQATYEQYF. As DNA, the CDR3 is TGTGCCAGCATAGGACAGGCCACCTACGAGCAGTACTTC. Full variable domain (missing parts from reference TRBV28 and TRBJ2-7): DVKVTQSSRYLVKRTGEKVFLECVQDMDHENMFWYRQDPGLGLRLIYFSYDVKMKEKGDIPEGYSVSREKKERFSLILESASTNQTSMYLCASIGQATYEQYFGPGTRLTVT.

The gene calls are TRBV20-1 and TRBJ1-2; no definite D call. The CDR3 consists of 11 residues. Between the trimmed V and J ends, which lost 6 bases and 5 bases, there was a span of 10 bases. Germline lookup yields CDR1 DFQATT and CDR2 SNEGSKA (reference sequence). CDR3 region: CSAKPRYGYTF. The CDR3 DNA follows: TGCAGTGCAAAGCCGCGTTATGGCTACACCTTC.

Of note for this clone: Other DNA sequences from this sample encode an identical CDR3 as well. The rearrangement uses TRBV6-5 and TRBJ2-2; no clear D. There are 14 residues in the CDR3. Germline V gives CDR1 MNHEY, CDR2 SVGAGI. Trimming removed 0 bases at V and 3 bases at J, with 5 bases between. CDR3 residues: CASSYSSYTGELFF. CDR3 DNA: TGTGCCAGCAGTTACTCTAGCTACACCGGGGAGCTGTTTTTT.

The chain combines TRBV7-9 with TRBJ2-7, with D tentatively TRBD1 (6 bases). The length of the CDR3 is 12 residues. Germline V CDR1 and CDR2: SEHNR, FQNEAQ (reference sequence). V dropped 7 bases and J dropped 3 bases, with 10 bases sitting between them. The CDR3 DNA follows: TGTGCCAGCACCCTCAGGGGCTACGAGCAGTACTTC. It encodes CASTLRGYEQYF.

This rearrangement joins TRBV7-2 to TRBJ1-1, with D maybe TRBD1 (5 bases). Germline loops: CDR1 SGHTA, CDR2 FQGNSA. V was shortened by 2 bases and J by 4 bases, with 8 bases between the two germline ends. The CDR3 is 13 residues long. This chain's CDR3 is CASSLQGVTEAFF. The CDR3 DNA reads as TGTGCCAGCAGCTTACAAGGGGTCACTGAAGCTTTCTTT.

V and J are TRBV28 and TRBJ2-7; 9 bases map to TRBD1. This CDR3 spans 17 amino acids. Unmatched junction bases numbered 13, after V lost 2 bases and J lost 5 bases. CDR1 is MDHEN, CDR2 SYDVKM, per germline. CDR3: CASSLPPGQGSFDEQYF. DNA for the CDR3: TGTGCCAGCAGTTTACCCCCAGGACAGGGGAGTTTTGACGAGCAGTACTTC.

The CDR3 reads CASGGTEAFF. The CDR3 bases are TGTGCCAGCGGAGGGACTGAAGCTTTCTTT. The chain recombines TRBV19 with TRBJ1-1; unclear D gene. With 9 bases removed from V and 5 bases from J, the gap between germline ends came to 7 bases. CDR3 length equals 10 residues. The germline gives CDR1 LNHDA, CDR2 SQIVND (reference sequence). The variable domain in full, with the rest retrieved from reference TRBV19 and TRBJ1-1, is DGGITQSPKYLFRKEGQNVTLSCEQNLNHDAMYWYRQDPGQGLRLIYYSQIVNDFQKGDIAEGYSVSREKKESFPLTVTSAQKNPTAFYLCASGGTEAFFGQGTRLTVV.

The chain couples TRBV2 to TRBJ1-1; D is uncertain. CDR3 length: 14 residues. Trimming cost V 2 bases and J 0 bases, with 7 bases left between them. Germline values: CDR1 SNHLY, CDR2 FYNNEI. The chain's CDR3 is CASSEWQMNTEAFF. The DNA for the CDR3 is TGTGCCAGCAGTGAATGGCAGATGAACACTGAAGCTTTCTTT. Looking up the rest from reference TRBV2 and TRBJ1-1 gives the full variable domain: EPEVTQTPSHQVTQMGQEVILRCVPISNHLYFYWYRQILGQKVEFLVSFYNNEISEKSEIFDDQFSVERPDGSNFTLKIRSTKLEDSAMYFCASSEWQMNTEAFFGQGTRLTVV.

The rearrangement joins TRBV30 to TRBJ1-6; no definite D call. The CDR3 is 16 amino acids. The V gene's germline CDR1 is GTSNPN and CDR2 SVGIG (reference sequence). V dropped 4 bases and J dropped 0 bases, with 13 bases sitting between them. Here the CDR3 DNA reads TGTGCCTGGACTTACGCGGCGAGCTCCTATAATTCACCCCTCCACTTT. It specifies CAWTYAASSYNSPLHF.

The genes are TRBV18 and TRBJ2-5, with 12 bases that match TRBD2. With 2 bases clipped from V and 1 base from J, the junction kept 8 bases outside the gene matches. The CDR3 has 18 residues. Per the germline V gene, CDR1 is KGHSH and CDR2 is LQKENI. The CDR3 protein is CASSPRSSGGGRQETQYF. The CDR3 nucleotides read TGTGCCAGCTCACCAAGGTCTAGCGGGGGGGGCCGCCAAGAGACCCAGTACTTC.

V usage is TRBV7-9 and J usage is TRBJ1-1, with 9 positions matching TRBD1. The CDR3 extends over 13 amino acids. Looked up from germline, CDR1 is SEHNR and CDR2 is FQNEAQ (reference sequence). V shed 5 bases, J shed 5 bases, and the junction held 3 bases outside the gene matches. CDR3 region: CASSGQGWTEAFF. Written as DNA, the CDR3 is TGTGCCAGCAGCGGACAGGGGTGGACTGAAGCTTTCTTT.

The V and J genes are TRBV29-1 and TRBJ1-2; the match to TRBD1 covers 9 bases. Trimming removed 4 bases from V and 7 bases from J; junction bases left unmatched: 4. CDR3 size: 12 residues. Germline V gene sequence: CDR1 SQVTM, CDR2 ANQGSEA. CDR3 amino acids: CSVGDRASGYTF. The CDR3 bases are TGCAGCGTTGGGGACAGGGCTTCTGGCTACACCTTC.

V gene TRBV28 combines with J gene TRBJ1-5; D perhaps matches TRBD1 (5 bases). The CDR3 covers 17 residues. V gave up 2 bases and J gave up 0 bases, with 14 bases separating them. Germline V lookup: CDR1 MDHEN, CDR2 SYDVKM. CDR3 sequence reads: CASSLARVGYSNQPQHF. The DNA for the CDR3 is TGTGCCAGCAGTTTAGCCAGGGTAGGGTATAGCAATCAGCCCCAGCATTTT.

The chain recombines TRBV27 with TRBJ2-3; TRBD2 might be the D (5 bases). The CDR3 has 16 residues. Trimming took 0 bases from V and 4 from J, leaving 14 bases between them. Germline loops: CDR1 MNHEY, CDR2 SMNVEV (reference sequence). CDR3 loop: CASSLSVTGNADTQYF. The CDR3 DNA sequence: TGTGCCAGCAGTTTATCGGTAACGGGGAACGCAGATACGCAGTATTTT.

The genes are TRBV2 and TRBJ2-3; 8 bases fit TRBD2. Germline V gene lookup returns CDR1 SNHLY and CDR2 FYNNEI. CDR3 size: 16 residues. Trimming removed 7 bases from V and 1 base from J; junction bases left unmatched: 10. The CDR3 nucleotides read TGTGCCAGCAATTCTAGGGCGACTAGCGGCACAGATACGCAGTATTTT. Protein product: CASNSRATSGTDTQYF. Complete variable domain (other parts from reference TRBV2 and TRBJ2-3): EPEVTQTPSHQVTQMGQEVILRCVPISNHLYFYWYRQILGQKVEFLVSFYNNEISEKSEIFDDQFSVERPDGSNFTLKIRSTKLEDSAMYFCASNSRATSGTDTQYFGPGTRLTVL.

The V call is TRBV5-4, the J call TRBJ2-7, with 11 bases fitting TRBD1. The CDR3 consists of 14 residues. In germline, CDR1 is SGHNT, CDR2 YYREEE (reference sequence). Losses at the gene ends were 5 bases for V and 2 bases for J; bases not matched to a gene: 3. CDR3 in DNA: TGTGCCAGCAGTTGGGACAGGGGGACCTACGAGCAGTACTTC. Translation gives CASSWDRGTYEQYF.

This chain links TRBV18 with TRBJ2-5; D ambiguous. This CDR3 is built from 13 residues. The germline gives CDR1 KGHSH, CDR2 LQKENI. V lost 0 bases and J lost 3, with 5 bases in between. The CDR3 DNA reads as TGTGCCAGCTCACCACCGTCAGAAGAGACCCAGTACTTC. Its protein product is CASSPPSEETQYF.